The clone carrying this T cell receptor (beta chain) was counted only a few times. Authors of the study amplified TCR beta CDR3 regions from RNA transcripts. The HTBI set primed first-round TCR CDR3 RT-PCR. TCRdb re-derived calls from the multiplex PCR reads in MiXCR, one entry per CDR3 protein. The sample has about 620,000 distinct CDR3 sequences; about 16% are singletons. The data stem from a study of T cells in Graves' hyperthyroidism and ophthalmopathy. Study at large: Prior to any treatment, at the point of initial diagnosis, peripheral blood was collected.

Trimming at V came to 1 base and at J to 2 bases, leaving 11 bases not matched to a gene. CDR1 and CDR2 (germline): DFQATT, SNEGSKA (reference sequence). This CDR3 contains 16 residues. Patients showing uncontrolled infection, other autoimmune disease, pregnancy or lactation were ineligible. The sequencing sample was made of blood. The TCR sequence derives from a woman aged 25 to 39 with Graves' hyperthyroidism. V and J are TRBV20-1 and TRBJ2-7; TRBD1 matches at 7 bases. DNA for the CDR3: TGCAGTGCTAGAGGCCCGGGACAGCCATCCACCTACGAGCAGTACTTC. As protein: CSARGPGQPSTYEQYF.